This TCR beta chain was recorded in a study of blood T cells in healthy people across ages. This clonotype appeared a few times. The use of a sample-barcoded 5' primer and a J-beta primer mix characterized a second PCR of about 7 to 12 cycles. TCRdb reanalysed the 5' RACE reads using MiXCR and keeps one entry per CDR3 protein. This table has roughly 800,000 distinct CDR3 sequences, less than 70% appearing once. The CDR3 spans 14 residues. Unmatched junction bases numbered 12, after V lost 2 bases and J lost 11 bases. Germline CDR1 reads SGHRS; CDR2 reads YFSETQ. This TCR was sampled from a man older than 75 in good health. The sequenced material came from blood. J is TRBJ2-5 and V is TRBV5-1, with TRBD1 matching over 7 bases. CDR3 in amino acids: CASSLGTANNEQYF. The CDR3 DNA reads as TGCGCCAGCAGCTTAGGGACAGCCAACAATGAGCAGTACTTC.